The T cell receptor (beta chain) described here comes from a study of post-analysis software for immune sequencing data. At the level of the study: Relapsing-remitting, secondary progressive and progressive-relapsing forms made up the multiple sclerosis disease courses. Study results and caveats: Those with multiple sclerosis, the patient group, showed significantly lower normalized Chao1 diversity than controls. F-measure co-clustering was strong for batch-matched samples.

Unique-molecular-identifier-tagged TCR beta cDNA libraries were used. Input of roughly 0.85 to 11 million T cells yielded a few hundred thousand cDNA molecules. TCRdb reanalysed the PCR reads using MiXCR and keeps one entry per CDR3 protein. The sample has 740,000 or so distinct CDR3 sequences; around 50% are singletons. For this clonotype: Its antigen is currently unknown.

Material: blood. This sequence originates from a girl between 5 and 17 years old with multiple sclerosis.

The CDR3 region has the DNA TGTGCCAGCAGCTTATTTGCCCGCCTGCGGGAGCCACGAGAGACCCAGTACTTC. Amino acids: CASSLFARLREPRETQYF. V and J are TRBV7-6 and TRBJ2-4; 7 bases match TRBD2. The J call could be wrong; TRBJ2-5 is a better fit for the DNA end. Per the germline V gene, CDR1 is SGHVS and CDR2 is FNYEAQ. The CDR3 contains 18 residues.